This T cell receptor (beta chain) was sequenced for a study of cytomegalovirus exposure and HLA in healthy donors. Trimming cost V 6 bases and J 3 bases; bases outside gene matches: 6. This CDR3 region has 14 residues. Germline V gene data show CDR1 as MNHEY and CDR2 as SVGAGI. Use of 60 Vbeta and 13 Jbeta primers characterized the PCR. Repertoires were generated with immunoSEQ multiplex PCR, while TCRdb's copy carries only in-frame clones and drops some. The table has around 120,000 clones, around 84% seen once. The sequenced material came from PBMCs. The chain joins TRBV6-5 to TRBJ2-5, with 8 bases lining up with TRBD1. The sequence was collected from a man younger than 35 in good health and CMV-seronegative. The CDR3: CASSLTGVEETQYF. The CDR3 DNA reads as TGTGCCAGCAGCCTGACAGGGGTAGAAGAGACCCAGTACTTC.